This TCR beta chain was profiled in a study of cytomegalovirus exposure and HLA in healthy donors. A note on this clone: Its matching antigen is unknown. One end of the junction fails to match germline, which may point to a read error.

The primer mix had 60 Vbeta and 13 Jbeta primers. Profiling relied on immunoSEQ multiplex PCR, and the TCRdb table lists in-frame clones only, not all of them. Here the sample spans fewer than 180,000 clones, 79% being singletons. Study outcomes and limitations: The study flagged some 170 TCR beta chains as cytomegalovirus-associated. Despite most TCR sequences being rare, some public TCRs occurred in many donors.

This CDR3 has 14 amino acids. Per germline, CDR1 SSHAT and CDR2 FNYEAQ (reference sequence). The V and J genes are TRBV7-7 and TRBJ2-3, with 9 bases lining up with TRBD2. The TCR sequence derives from a man aged 45 to 65 in good health and CMV-seropositive. Sequencing was carried out using PBMCs. The CDR3 sequence: CASSLAGGTDTQYF. CDR3 DNA: TGTGCTAGCAGCTTAGCGGGAGGCACAGATACGCAGTATTTT.